Shown below are 11 T cell receptor beta chains from a single sample sequenced in a study of blood T cell repertoires in COVID-19. Produced via immunoSEQ multiplex PCR; TCRdb's table is partial and in-frame only. In the table there are approximately 140,000 clones, more than 80% of which are singletons. The sample comprised peripheral blood. These receptor sequences come from a man between 18 and 29 years old with COVID-19, enrolled during active disease.

The chain links TRBV2 to TRBJ2-1; 9 positions agree with TRBD2. This CDR3 has 16 amino acids. The germline CDR1 and CDR2 sequences are SNHLY and FYNNEI. With V trimmed by 6 bases and J by 3 bases, 9 bases remained unmatched. CDR3 in DNA: TGTGCCAGCAGAAACCGATGGCGGGAGGGCTACAATGAGCAGTTCTTC. Translated, it gives CASRNRWREGYNEQFF.

The V and J genes are TRBV30 and TRBJ2-1; 12 bases fit TRBD2. CDR1 is GTSNPN, CDR2 SVGIG, per germline (reference sequence). The CDR3 is made up of 15 amino acids. V was pared by 4 bases and J by 7 bases, with 8 bases of the junction left unmatched. The CDR3 DNA sequence: TGTGCCTGGAATCCCCGACTAGCGGGAGCGAATGAGCAGTTCTTC. This sequence encodes CAWNPRLAGANEQFF.

The chain has TRBV11-2 and TRBJ2-7; D is possibly TRBD1 (5 bases). The CDR3 contains 14 residues. V lost 3 bases and J 4 bases, leaving 13 bases between the germline ends. Germline V gene data show CDR1 as SGHAT and CDR2 as FQNNGV. Here the CDR3 reads CASSLGPNEYEQYF. CDR3 DNA sequence: TGTGCCAGCAGCTTGGGGCCGAACGAATACGAGCAGTACTTC.

The rearrangement joins TRBV2 to TRBJ2-7, with a possible D match to TRBD1 (5 bases). From germline, CDR1 is SNHLY and CDR2 FYNNEI. The CDR3 is made up of 11 amino acids. Trimming pared 11 bases from V and 6 bases from J, leaving 14 bases between. The DNA of the CDR3 is TGTGCCGGAAAAGGCAGGGCCGAGCAGTACTTC. It translates to CAGKGRAEQYF.

V usage is TRBV4-3 and J usage is TRBJ1-5; maybe TRBD1 (5 bases). The ends were cut back, 0 bases at V and 1 base at J, with 10 bases in the middle. The germline V gene encodes CDR1 LGHNA and CDR2 YSLEER. The CDR3 is made up of 16 amino acids. CDR3 protein: CASSQDGGGSNQPQHF. CDR3 bases: TGCGCCAGCAGCCAAGATGGGGGAGGGAGCAATCAGCCCCAGCATTTT.

This clone was counted at least ten times. This chain uses TRBV6-4 with TRBJ2-3, with TRBD2 matching 12 bases. CDR1 and CDR2 from the germline V gene are MRHNA and SNTAGT. The CDR3 has 15 residues. The V gene end was trimmed by 3 bases and the J gene end by 3 bases; junction bases not matched to a gene: 1. The CDR3 DNA sequence: TGTGCCAGCAGTGAAGGGACTAGCGGGACAGATACGCAGTATTTT. Amino acids: CASSEGTSGTDTQYF.

The V gene is TRBV19, the J gene TRBJ2-7; TRBD2 is a possible D gene (5 bases). The CDR3 is made up of 14 amino acids. Trimming stripped 5 bases from V and 6 bases from J, with 17 bases between. Germline-derived CDR1 and CDR2 are LNHDA and SQIVND (reference sequence). The CDR3 reads CASSEWIREGEQYF. In DNA, the CDR3 is TGTGCCAGTAGTGAATGGATCCGAGAGGGCGAGCAGTACTTC.

The CDR3 sequence: CASSRIWTSGRSRRTDTQYF. The CDR3 region has the DNA TGTGCCAGCAGCCGCATTTGGACTAGCGGGAGATCGAGGAGGACAGATACGCAGTATTTT. The chain recombines TRBV5-4 with TRBJ2-3; 13 bases are a match to TRBD2. With V trimmed by 4 bases and J by 3 bases, 17 bases remained unmatched. Germline V CDR1 and CDR2: SGHNT, YYREEE (reference sequence). The CDR3 sequence is 20 residues long.

The chain carries TRBV4-2 and TRBJ1-2; TRBD1 matches at 8 bases. J was trimmed by 5 bases and V by 1 base; bases with no gene match: 3. CDR3 length equals 14 residues. The germline CDR1 and CDR2 sequences are LGHNA and YNFKEQ. This CDR3 is CASSQVNRGYGYTF. CDR3 nucleotide sequence: TGTGCCAGCAGCCAAGTCAACAGGGGGTATGGCTACACCTTC.

The V and J genes are TRBV23-1 and TRBJ1-1; 7 bases map to TRBD1. TRBV23-1 is noted as an ORF with a role that remains uncertain. V trimming: 2 bases; J trimming: 3 bases; junction bases outside the gene matches: 6. The CDR3 is made up of 15 amino acids. The CDR3 sequence is CASSQLTGSDTEAFF. CDR3 nucleotide sequence: TGCGCCAGCAGTCAACTGACAGGGTCTGACACTGAAGCTTTCTTT.

V gene TRBV28 combines with J gene TRBJ2-5; 8 positions match TRBD2. The CDR3 sequence is 23 residues long. Trimming removed 1 base from V and 0 bases from J; junction bases left unmatched: 25. Germline loops: CDR1 MDHEN, CDR2 SYDVKM. CDR3 in DNA: TGTGCCAGCAGTTTATCGTTGAGGGGGACCTTTTCACTAGCGGAAATGTACCAAGAGACCCAGTACTTC. Encoded protein: CASSLSLRGTFSLAEMYQETQYF.